This T cell receptor (beta chain) was sequenced during a study of T cells after somatic rescue of genetic block. TCRdb keeps only in-frame clones here, not all; method: immunoSEQ multiplex PCR. The table records 13,000 to 15,000 clones, roughly 78% of them present only once. Germline V gene sequence: CDR1 GTSNPN, CDR2 SVGIG (reference sequence). The CDR3 has 17 amino acids. Trimming left V 1 base short and J 4 bases short, with 19 bases between. This clone was detected only a few times. The chain has TRBV30 and TRBJ1-4; D gene uncertain. The receptor comes from a boy between 10 and 17 years old. Source material: peripheral blood mononuclear cells (PBMCs). CDR3 DNA: TGTGCCTGGAGTGGTCGGCCCTATAGCGGGGATAATGAAAAACTGTTTTTT. It yields the protein CAWSGRPYSGDNEKLFF.